This TCR beta chain was profiled in a study of cytomegalovirus exposure and HLA in healthy donors. This clone has a handful of counts. The CDR3 runs 15 residues. V lost 5 bases to trimming and J lost 4 bases; unmatched junction nucleotides: 8. Germline loops: CDR1 LGHNA, CDR2 YNFKEQ. PCR was performed using 60 Vbeta and 13 Jbeta primers. Generated by immunoSEQ multiplex PCR, the TCRdb table keeps only in-frame clones and is missing some. The sample carries approximately 150,000 clones, 55% to 80% recorded once. The sequenced sample consisted of PBMCs. The gene calls are TRBV4-2 and TRBJ1-1; 9 bases are shared with TRBD1. The TCR comes from a young woman in good health and CMV-seropositive. CDR3 nucleotides: TGTGCCAGCAGCGGCATGGGACAGGGAGCCACTGAAGCTTTCTTT. Protein: CASSGMGQGATEAFF.